Below, one T cell receptor beta chain is given with its context. Its target is unknown. This record comes from a study of CXCR3-negative and CXCR3-positive naive CD8 T cells. Study-level findings and limits: Naive CXCR3-negative and CXCR3-positive cells had similar TRBV-TRBJ usage; memory differed.

Germline V CDR1 and CDR2: SEHNR, FQNEAQ (reference sequence). The CDR3 has 12 residues. UMI-labeled TRB cDNA libraries were prepared by 5' RACE. TCRdb reanalyzed the 5' RACE reads and collapses them to one entry per CDR3 protein, without DNA. Its table records tens of thousands of distinct CDR3 sequences. Sequencing input: memory CD8+ T cells from blood. The receptor's source is a human donor in good health. Some clones in this sample may be carry-over from other donors' samples. This sequence joins TRBV7-9 and TRBJ2-1; the TCRdb D gene call, TRBD1, has no DNA to confirm it. The CDR3: CASSSTEAEQFF.